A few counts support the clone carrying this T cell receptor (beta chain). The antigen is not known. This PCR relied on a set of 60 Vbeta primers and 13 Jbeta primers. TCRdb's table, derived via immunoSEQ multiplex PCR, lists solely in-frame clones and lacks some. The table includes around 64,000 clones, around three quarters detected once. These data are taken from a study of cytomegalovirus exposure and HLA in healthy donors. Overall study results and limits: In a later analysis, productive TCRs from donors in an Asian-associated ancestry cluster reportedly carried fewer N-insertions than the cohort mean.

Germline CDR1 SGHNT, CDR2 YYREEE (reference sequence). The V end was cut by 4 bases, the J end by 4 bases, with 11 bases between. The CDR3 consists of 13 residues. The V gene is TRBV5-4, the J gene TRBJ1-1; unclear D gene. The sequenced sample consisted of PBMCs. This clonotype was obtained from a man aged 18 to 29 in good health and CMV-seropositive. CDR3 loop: CASSLWGGTEAFF. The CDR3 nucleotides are TGTGCCAGCAGCCTATGGGGAGGCACTGAAGCTTTCTTT.